Listed below are T cell receptor beta chains from one sample, sequenced in a study of monozygotic twins with cystic fibrosis. The repertoire was sequenced with immunoSEQ multiplex PCR; TCRdb's copy has only in-frame clones and lacks some. This sample carries under 30,000 clones, roughly 96% of them seen once, and the ten largest clones take 2.7%. Sequenced sample: blood. These receptors all come from a girl between 2 and 10 years old with cystic fibrosis. Both conserved end residues are part of each CDR3. D genes are given only for firm matches. A row's size may be missing; if present it is once, few, many or a size class.

j_call	v_call	cdr3_length	d_call	clone_size	cdr3_nt	cdr3_aa
TRBJ2-1	TRBV5-1	18	TRBD2	-	TGCGCCAGCAGCCCGGTGGCTAGCGGGAGAGCATTTGGTGGTGAGCAGTTCTTC	CASSPVASGRAFGGEQFF
TRBJ2-7	TRBV6-6	16	-	once	TGTGCCAGCAGTTATTCGATCAACGTCTTAGTGGACGAGCAGTACTTC	CASSYSINVLVDEQYF
TRBJ1-2	TRBV2	14	TRBD1	-	TGTGCCAGCAGTGGGACAGGGGGCGGCTATGGCTACACCTTC	CASSGTGGGYGYTF
TRBJ2-7	TRBV20-1	11	-	-	TGCAGTGCTAGAGAGTCGTCCGAGCAGTACTTC	CSARESSEQYF
TRBJ2-7	TRBV28	14	-	-	TGTGCCAGCAGGGACAGCAACATACCCTACGAGCAGTACTTC	CASRDSNIPYEQYF
TRBJ2-3	TRBV10-3	15	TRBD2	-	TGTGCCATCAGTGAGTCGCTAGCGGGAGACGATACGCAGTATTTT	CAISESLAGDDTQYF
TRBJ2-3	TRBV30	11	-	-	TGTGCCTGGACAACGCCGTATACGCAGTATTTT	CAWTTPYTQYF
TRBJ1-1	TRBV7-9	14	TRBD1	-	TGTGCCAGCAGCAGACAGGGCGTGAACACTGAAGCTTTCTTT	CASSRQGVNTEAFF
TRBJ1-2	TRBV11-3	13	-	-	TGTGCCAGCAGCTCCCTCGCTCACTATGGCTACACCTTC	CASSSLAHYGYTF
TRBJ2-2	TRBV4-3	16	-	once	TGCGCCAGCAGCCAAGATAACGTAAGAAACACCGGGGAGCTGTTTTTT	CASSQDNVRNTGELFF
TRBJ2-7	TRBV2	12	-	-	TGTGCCAGCAGTACGGGAATTACAGAGAAGTACTTC	CASSTGITEKYF
TRBJ2-1	TRBV4-1	15	-	-	TGCGCCAGCAGTTCTCCGGGACTGGGGATCTATGAGCAGTTCTTC	CASSSPGLGIYEQFF
TRBJ2-1	TRBV6-5	15	TRBD2	-	TGTGCCAGCAGTTACGTCGCGGGAGGGTACAATGAGCAGTTCTTC	CASSYVAGGYNEQFF
TRBJ2-5	TRBV6-6	15	-	-	TGTGCCAGCAGCCCGCCCCTCAGGGAGAAAGAGACCCAGTACTTC	CASSPPLREKETQYF